This TCR beta chain was documented in a study of blood T cell repertoires in COVID-19. Profiled with immunoSEQ multiplex PCR; TCRdb holds only in-frame clones, not every one. The top ten clones hold around 9.6% of a sample with 220,000 or so clones, roughly 86% of them seen once. The sequencing sample was made of peripheral blood. The clonotype originates from a woman aged 45 to 65 with COVID-19, enrolled during active disease.

CDR3 nucleotide sequence: TGCGCCAGCAGCCCCGCGGACAGTCACTCCTACAATGAGCAGTTCTTC. Translation: CASSPADSHSYNEQFF. This chain connects TRBV4-1 to TRBJ2-1; D is perhaps TRBD1 (6 bases). Germline loops: CDR1 MGHRA, CDR2 YSYEKL. The V end lost 4 bases, the J end lost 0 bases, and 13 bases lay between the germline ends. This CDR3 spans 16 amino acids.